This is a list of T cell receptor beta chains from one sample in a study of OX40 agonist ivuxolimab in advanced cancers. TCRdb's table, derived via immunoSEQ multiplex PCR, lists solely in-frame clones and lacks some. This table has tens of thousands of clones, about 93% appearing once. Source: CD4+ or CD8+ T cells sorted from blood, taken in a trial of the OX40 agonist ivuxolimab. The source of these receptors is an adult with an advanced solid tumor such as melanoma, head and neck, liver or kidney cancer. Each CDR3 is given with its conserved first and last residue. D genes are given only for firm matches. The size field is filled for only some rows; it gives once, few, many or a size class.

cdr3_nt	cdr3_aa	d_call	clone_size	v_call	j_call
TGCGCCAGCAGCCAAGCTCCAGGAGGGATTAATTCACCCCTCCACTTT	CASSQAPGGINSPLHF	-	-	TRBV4-3	TRBJ1-6
TGTGCCAGTAGTATTCTTCCTAGCGGGAGCGGGAACACCGGGGAGCTGTTTTTT	CASSILPSGSGNTGELFF	TRBD2	once	TRBV19	TRBJ2-2
TGTGCCAGCAGCTTGGGGGGGACCGCGGGACCAACTAATGAAAAACTGTTTTTT	CASSLGGTAGPTNEKLFF	-	-	TRBV5-4	TRBJ1-4
TGTGCCAGCAGCTTAGCGCAAGGTACTGGAAACACCATATATTTT	CASSLAQGTGNTIYF	-	-	TRBV7-8	TRBJ1-3
TGTGCCAGCAGCTGGGGACTAGCGGGGGGGACCCGAGCCAATGAGCAGTTCTTC	CASSWGLAGGTRANEQFF	TRBD2	-	TRBV7-2	TRBJ2-1
TGTGCCAGTACGCCCCAAGTGCGGGTCACTGAAGCTTTCTTT	CASTPQVRVTEAFF	-	-	TRBV19	TRBJ1-1
TGTGCCAGCTCACCACTGCCGGACTCGAACACTGAAGCTTTCTTT	CASSPLPDSNTEAFF	-	-	TRBV18	TRBJ1-1
TGTGCCAGCAGTTTTAAGAATGGCTACACCTTC	CASSFKNGYTF	-	once	TRBV28	TRBJ1-2
TGTGCCAGCAGTCTGACAGGCCTTAATGAAAAACTGTTTTTT	CASSLTGLNEKLFF	-	-	TRBV6-5	TRBJ1-4
TGCGCCAGCAGCTTGGGATCAACTAGCGGGGGGACCTACGAGCAGTACTTC	CASSLGSTSGGTYEQYF	TRBD2	-	TRBV5-1	TRBJ2-7
TGCGCCAGCAGCGACACAGGGGCCGCGAACACCGGGGAGCTGTTTTTT	CASSDTGAANTGELFF	TRBD1	-	TRBV5-1	TRBJ2-2
TGTGCCAGCAGTTTGGGGATTGAGCAGTTCTTC	CASSLGIEQFF	-	-	TRBV6-5	TRBJ2-1
TGTGCCAGCAGCTTAGGACAGGTGGGGCTCTACGAGCAGTACTTC	CASSLGQVGLYEQYF	-	once	TRBV7-2	TRBJ2-7